This T cell receptor beta chain was sequenced for a study of T-cell reconstitution after alpha-beta-depleted transplantation in children. The TCRbeta library was prepared with unique molecular identifiers. TCRdb passed the PCR reads through MiXCR, listing each CDR3 protein once. Here the sample spans about 340,000 distinct CDR3 sequences, about a tenth being singletons. This clonotype has just a few counts. The input for sequencing was PBMCs from the stem cell graft donor, taken from the stem cell graft. The receptor was derived from a human donor who donated a stem cell graft to a child with acute lymphoblastic leukemia.

CDR3 loop: CASSSWDRAEQETQYF. CDR3 sequence (DNA): TGTGCCAGCAGTTCCTGGGACAGGGCCGAACAAGAGACCCAGTACTTC. The gene calls are TRBV7-9 and TRBJ2-5; TRBD1 matches at 9 bases. Germline-derived CDR1 and CDR2 are SEHNR and FQNEAQ (reference sequence). This CDR3 is built from 16 residues. Losses at the gene ends were 6 bases for V and 2 bases for J; bases not matched to a gene: 10.